These T cell receptor beta chains were read from a single sample in a study of radiation and T cells in renal cell carcinoma. Some clones are missing from TCRdb's copy, which holds only in-frame ones; the method was immunoSEQ multiplex PCR. The data contain about 140,000 clones, roughly 80% of them singletons. This sample comprised blood, obtained from a patient whose treatment included radiotherapy and nephrectomy. These receptors originate from a woman aged 45-65 years with renal cell carcinoma. Both conserved end residues are part of each CDR3. Fields, in order: J gene, V gene, clone size, D gene, CDR3 protein, CDR3 DNA. The D gene is left open where the match is weak. Clone size appears in some rows only: once, few, many, or a class for an expanded clone.

TRBJ2-5 | TRBV4-1 | . | TRBD2 | CASSQGGSGETQYF | TGCGCCAGCAGCCAGGGAGGGTCGGGCGAGACCCAGTACTTC
TRBJ2-2 | TRBV7-2 | . | . | CASSFSGLNTGELFF | TGTGCCAGCAGCTTTTCGGGGCTAAACACCGGGGAGCTGTTTTTT
TRBJ1-1 | TRBV9 | few | . | CASSEGYTRRSEAFF | TGTGCCAGCAGCGAAGGATACACTCGAAGGTCTGAAGCTTTCTTT
TRBJ1-2 | TRBV5-4 | . | TRBD1 | CASSSLGQGAAGGYTF | TGTGCCAGCAGCTCGCTCGGTCAGGGGGCGGCGGGTGGCTACACCTTC
TRBJ1-4 | TRBV15 | . | . | CATSGDKNNEKLFF | TGTGCCACCAGCGGGGACAAAAATAATGAAAAACTGTTTTTT
TRBJ1-4 | TRBV19 | . | . | CASSIGGGDEKLFF | TGTGCCAGTAGTATAGGGGGAGGAGATGAAAAACTGTTTTTT
TRBJ2-3 | TRBV15 | . | . | CATSRDKLTDTQYF | TGTGCCACCAGCAGAGATAAGCTCACAGATACGCAGTATTTT
TRBJ2-3 | TRBV5-6 | . | TRBD1 | CASSQDRVQDTQYF | TGTGCCAGCAGCCAAGACAGGGTTCAAGATACGCAGTATTTT
TRBJ2-7 | TRBV2 | once | TRBD1 | CAMGQGSYEQYF | TGTGCCATGGGACAGGGCTCCTACGAGCAGTACTTC
TRBJ1-5 | TRBV4-1 | . | . | CASSGDQPQHF | TGCGCCAGCAGCGGGGATCAGCCCCAGCATTTT
TRBJ2-7 | TRBV27 | . | . | CASSTKSGSYEQYF | TGTGCCAGCAGTACCAAAAGCGGTTCCTACGAGCAGTACTTC
TRBJ2-2 | TRBV7-8 | few | . | CASSFPGELFF | TGTGCCAGCAGCTTTCCCGGGGAGCTGTTTTTT
TRBJ1-5 | TRBV2 | once | . | CASSTPRGAASNQPQHF | TGTGCCAGCAGCACCCCGCGGGGGGCGGCTAGCAATCAGCCCCAGCATTTT
TRBJ2-2 | TRBV7-3 | few | . | CASSQWKDGELFF | TGTGCCAGCAGCCAATGGAAGGACGGGGAGCTGTTTTTT
TRBJ1-6 | TRBV9 | . | . | CASSTDRGARNSPLHF | TGTGCCAGCAGCACAGACCGAGGGGCTAGGAATTCACCCCTCCACTTT
TRBJ1-2 | TRBV6-5 | . | TRBD1 | CASSQQGASGGYTF | TGTGCCAGCAGCCAACAGGGGGCTTCGGGTGGCTACACCTTC
TRBJ1-2 | TRBV28 | . | . | CASSFWGKANYGYTF | TGTGCCAGCAGTTTTTGGGGCAAGGCCAACTATGGCTACACCTTC
TRBJ2-3 | TRBV7-3 | . | . | CASSLTRAEGTDTQYF | TGTGCCAGCAGCTTAACCCGTGCGGAGGGCACAGATACGCAGTATTTT
TRBJ1-5 | TRBV5-1 | . | . | CASSLGGNRNQPQHF | TGCGCCAGCAGCTTGGGGGGGAACCGCAATCAGCCCCAGCATTTT
TRBJ2-1 | TRBV5-6 | . | TRBD2 | CASSLVGGKAEQFF | TGTGCCAGCAGCTTGGTCGGGGGGAAGGCTGAGCAGTTCTTC
TRBJ1-1 | TRBV4-1 | . | . | CASSQEAGYEAFF | TGCGCCAGCAGCCAAGAGGCTGGATATGAAGCTTTCTTT
TRBJ2-5 | TRBV28 | . | . | CASSPYQETQYF | TGTGCCAGCAGTCCGTACCAAGAGACCCAGTACTTC